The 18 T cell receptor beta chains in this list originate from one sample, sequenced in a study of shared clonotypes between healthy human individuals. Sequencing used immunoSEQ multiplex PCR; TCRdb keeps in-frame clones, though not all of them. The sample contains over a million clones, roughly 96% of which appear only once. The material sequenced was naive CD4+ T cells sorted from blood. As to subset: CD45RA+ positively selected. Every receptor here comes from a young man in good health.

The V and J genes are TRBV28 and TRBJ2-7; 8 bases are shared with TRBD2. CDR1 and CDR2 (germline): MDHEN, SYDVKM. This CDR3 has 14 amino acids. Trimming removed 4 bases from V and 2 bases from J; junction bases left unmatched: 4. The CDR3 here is CASSSTGRAYEQYF. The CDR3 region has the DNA TGTGCCAGCAGTTCCACCGGGAGGGCCTACGAGCAGTACTTC.

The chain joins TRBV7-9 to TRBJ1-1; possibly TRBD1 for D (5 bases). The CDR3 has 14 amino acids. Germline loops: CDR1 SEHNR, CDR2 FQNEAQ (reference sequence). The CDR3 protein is CASQGMISWTEAFF. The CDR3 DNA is TGTGCTTCTCAGGGAATGATAAGTTGGACTGAAGCTTTCTTT.

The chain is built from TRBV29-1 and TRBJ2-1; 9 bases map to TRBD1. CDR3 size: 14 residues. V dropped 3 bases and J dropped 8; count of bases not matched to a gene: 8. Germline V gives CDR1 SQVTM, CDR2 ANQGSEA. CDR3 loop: CSVDRTGVRYEQFF. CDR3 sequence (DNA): TGCAGCGTTGACCGGACAGGGGTCAGATATGAGCAGTTCTTC.

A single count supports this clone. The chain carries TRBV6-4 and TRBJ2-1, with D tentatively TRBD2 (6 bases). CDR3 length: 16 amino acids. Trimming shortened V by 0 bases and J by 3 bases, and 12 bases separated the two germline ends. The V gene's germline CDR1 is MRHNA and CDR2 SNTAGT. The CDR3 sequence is CASSDSTRGYYNEQFF. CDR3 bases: TGTGCCAGCAGTGACTCGACTAGGGGTTACTACAATGAGCAGTTCTTC.

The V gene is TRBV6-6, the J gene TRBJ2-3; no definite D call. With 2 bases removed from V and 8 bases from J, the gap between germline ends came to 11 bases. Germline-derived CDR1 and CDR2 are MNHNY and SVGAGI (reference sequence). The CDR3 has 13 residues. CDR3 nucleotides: TGTGCCAGCAGTTACGACCCTAAGGGTACGCAGTATTTT. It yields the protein CASSYDPKGTQYF.

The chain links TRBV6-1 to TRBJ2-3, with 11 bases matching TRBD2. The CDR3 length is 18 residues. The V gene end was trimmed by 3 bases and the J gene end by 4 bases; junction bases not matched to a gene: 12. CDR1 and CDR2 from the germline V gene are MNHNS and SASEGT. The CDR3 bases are TGTGCCAGCAGTGACAGAGGGACTAGCGGCATTAGGGCAGATACGCAGTATTTT. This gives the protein CASSDRGTSGIRADTQYF.

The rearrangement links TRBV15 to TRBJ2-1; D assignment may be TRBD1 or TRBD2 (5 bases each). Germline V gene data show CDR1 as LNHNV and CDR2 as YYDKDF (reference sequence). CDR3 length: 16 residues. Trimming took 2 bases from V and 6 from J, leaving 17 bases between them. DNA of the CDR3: TGTGCCACCAGCAGACGTACCGGGACGGGCCTCAATGAGCAGTTCTTC. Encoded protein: CATSRRTGTGLNEQFF.

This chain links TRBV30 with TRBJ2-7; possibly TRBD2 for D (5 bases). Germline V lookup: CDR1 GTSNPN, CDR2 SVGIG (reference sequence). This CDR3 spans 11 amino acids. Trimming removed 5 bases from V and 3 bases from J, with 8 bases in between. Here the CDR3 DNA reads TGTGCCTGGGCAGAGGGCTACGAGCAGTACTTC. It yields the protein CAWAEGYEQYF.

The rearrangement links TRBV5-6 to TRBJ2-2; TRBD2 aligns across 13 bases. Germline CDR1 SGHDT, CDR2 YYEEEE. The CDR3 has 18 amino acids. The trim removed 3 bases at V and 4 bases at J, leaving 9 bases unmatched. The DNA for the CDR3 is TGTGCCAGCAGCTGGTCTGGACTAGCGGGGGCGGGCACCGGGGAGCTGTTTTTT. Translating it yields CASSWSGLAGAGTGELFF.

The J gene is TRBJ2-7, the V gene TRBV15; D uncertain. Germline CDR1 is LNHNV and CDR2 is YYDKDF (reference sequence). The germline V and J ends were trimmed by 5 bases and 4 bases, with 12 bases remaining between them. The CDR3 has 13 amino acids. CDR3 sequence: CATSAPPLYEQYF. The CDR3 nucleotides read TGTGCCACCAGCGCCCCCCCACTTTACGAGCAGTACTTC.

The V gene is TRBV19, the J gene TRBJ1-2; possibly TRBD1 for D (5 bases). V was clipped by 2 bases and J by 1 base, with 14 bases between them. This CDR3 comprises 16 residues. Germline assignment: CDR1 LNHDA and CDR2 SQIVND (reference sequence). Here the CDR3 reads CASSISTGTDNYGYTF. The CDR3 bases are TGTGCCAGTAGTATATCTACAGGAACCGATAACTATGGCTACACCTTC.

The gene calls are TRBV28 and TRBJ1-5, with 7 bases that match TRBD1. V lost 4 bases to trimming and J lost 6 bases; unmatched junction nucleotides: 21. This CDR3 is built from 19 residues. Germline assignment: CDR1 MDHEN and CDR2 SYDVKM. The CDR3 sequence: CASSSLRGLTGDPGQPQHF. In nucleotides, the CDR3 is TGTGCCAGCAGTTCTCTAAGGGGTCTTACAGGGGACCCAGGTCAGCCCCAGCATTTT.

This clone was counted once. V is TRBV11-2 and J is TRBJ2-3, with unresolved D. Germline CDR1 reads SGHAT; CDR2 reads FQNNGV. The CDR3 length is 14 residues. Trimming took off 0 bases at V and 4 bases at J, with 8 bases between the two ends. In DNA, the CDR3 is TGTGCCAGCAGCTTAGATGTACGTCCAGATACGCAGTATTTT. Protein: CASSLDVRPDTQYF. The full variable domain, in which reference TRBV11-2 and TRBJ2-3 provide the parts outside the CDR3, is EAGVAQSPRYKIIEKRQSVAFWCNPISGHATLYWYQQILGQGPKLLIQFQNNGVVDDSQLPKDRFSAERLKGVDSTLKIQPAKLEDSAVYLCASSLDVRPDTQYFGPGTRLTVL.

CDR3 sequence reads: CGGGNNEQFF. CDR3 in DNA: TGCGGTGGGGGCAACAATGAGCAGTTCTTC. The genes are TRBV29-1 and TRBJ2-1, with D perhaps TRBD1 (6 bases). Germline-derived CDR1 and CDR2 are SQVTM and ANQGSEA. This CDR3 region has 10 residues.

The DNA of the CDR3 is TGTGCCAGCAGCTTAGATGGGACAAGGAGAGGGGCGAACACCGGGGAGCTGTTTTTT. Translated: CASSLDGTRRGANTGELFF. The chain uses TRBV7-6 and TRBJ2-2, with D possibly matching TRBD1 (6 bases). The CDR3 spans 19 residues. CDR1 is SGHVS and CDR2 is FNYEAQ in the germline V gene. V lost 1 base to trimming and J lost 0 bases, with 18 bases between them.

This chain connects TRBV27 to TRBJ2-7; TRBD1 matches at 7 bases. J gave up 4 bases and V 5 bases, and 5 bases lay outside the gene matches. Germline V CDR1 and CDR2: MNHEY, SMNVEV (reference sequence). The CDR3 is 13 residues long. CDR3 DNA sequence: TGTGCCAGCAGTACGATACAGGGGTACGAGCAGTACTTC. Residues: CASSTIQGYEQYF.

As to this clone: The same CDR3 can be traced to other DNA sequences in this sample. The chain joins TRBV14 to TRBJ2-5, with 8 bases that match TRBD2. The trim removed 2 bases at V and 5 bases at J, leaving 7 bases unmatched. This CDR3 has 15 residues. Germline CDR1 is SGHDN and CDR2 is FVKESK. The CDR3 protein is CASSQLAGSGETQYF. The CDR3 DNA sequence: TGTGCCAGCAGCCAATTAGCGGGGTCGGGGGAGACCCAGTACTTC.

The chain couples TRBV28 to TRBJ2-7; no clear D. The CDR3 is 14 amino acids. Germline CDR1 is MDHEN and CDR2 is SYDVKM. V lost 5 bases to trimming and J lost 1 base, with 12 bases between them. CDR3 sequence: CASSAVGWSYEQYF. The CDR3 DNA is TGTGCCAGCAGTGCCGTGGGATGGTCCTACGAGCAGTACTTC.